The 5 T cell receptor beta chains listed next were all sequenced from one sample in a study of tumor-infiltrating lymphocytes in primary liver carcinoma. The researchers produced TCR beta cDNA from approximately 0.45 ug total RNA with a constant-region primer. Three nested multiplex PCR rounds of slightly modified ARM-PCR generated TCR beta libraries. Forward primers for TRBV1-TRBV30 and a C-beta reverse primer served the first two PCR rounds, at around 11 cycles each. TCRdb re-called the multiplex PCR reads through MiXCR, storing one row per CDR3 protein. The sample has approximately 300,000 distinct CDR3 sequences; approximately 60% are singletons. The study extracted blood RNA from unsorted whole blood and also extracted germline DNA. Sequenced input: peripheral blood. These receptors were obtained from a man in his forties with primary liver carcinoma and hepatitis B virus infection.

Of note for this clonotype: At one boundary the junction diverges from the germline segment, which might be a read error. The rearrangement links TRBV5-1 to TRBJ2-3; unclear D gene. This CDR3 contains 14 residues. CDR1 SGHRS and CDR2 YFSETQ come from the germline V gene. CDR3: CANSLLNPTDMQYF. Written as DNA, the CDR3 is TGCGCCAACAGCTTGCTGAATCCAACAGATATGCAGTATTTT.

For this clonotype: Germline is not matched at one junction end, which may reflect a read error. This chain connects TRBV5-4 to TRBJ1-4; D is perhaps TRBD1 (5 bases). The V gene's germline CDR1 is SGHNT and CDR2 YYREEE (reference sequence). This CDR3 spans 12 amino acids. The CDR3 region has the DNA TGTGCCAGCAGCCCGATGGGGGAAAAGCTGTTTTTT. Its protein product is CASSPMGEKLFF.

This clonotype has more than one count but fewer than ten. Possible read error: a much larger clone is one base away. V is TRBV4-2 and J is TRBJ2-2, with a possible D match to TRBD2 (6 bases). This CDR3 has 14 amino acids. Per germline, CDR1 LGHNA and CDR2 YNFKEQ. CDR3 nucleotides: TGTGCCAGCAGCCAAGATCAAATTGGCGGGGAGCCGTTTTTT. Its translation: CASSQDQIGGEPFF.

The chain joins TRBV29-1 to TRBJ2-7; no firm D call. Germline V gives CDR1 SQVTM, CDR2 ANQGSEA. This CDR3 has 12 amino acids. The CDR3: CNAVLPPYEQYF. The CDR3 DNA is TGCAACGCTGTTCTCCCACCCTACGAGCAGTACTTC.

This clonotype was seen once. With a much larger clone just one base away, this may be a read error. In DNA, the CDR3 is TGTGCCAGCAGTTACCCGGGGGGAGCTAACGGGAGTCTGTACGAGCAGTACTTC. Protein sequence: CASSYPGGANGSLYEQYF. J is TRBJ2-7 and V is TRBV6-6, with 7 bases matching TRBD2. Germline CDR1 is MNHNY and CDR2 is SVGAGI (reference sequence). The CDR3 spans 18 residues. J lost 4 bases, V lost 2 bases, and 17 bases had no gene match.